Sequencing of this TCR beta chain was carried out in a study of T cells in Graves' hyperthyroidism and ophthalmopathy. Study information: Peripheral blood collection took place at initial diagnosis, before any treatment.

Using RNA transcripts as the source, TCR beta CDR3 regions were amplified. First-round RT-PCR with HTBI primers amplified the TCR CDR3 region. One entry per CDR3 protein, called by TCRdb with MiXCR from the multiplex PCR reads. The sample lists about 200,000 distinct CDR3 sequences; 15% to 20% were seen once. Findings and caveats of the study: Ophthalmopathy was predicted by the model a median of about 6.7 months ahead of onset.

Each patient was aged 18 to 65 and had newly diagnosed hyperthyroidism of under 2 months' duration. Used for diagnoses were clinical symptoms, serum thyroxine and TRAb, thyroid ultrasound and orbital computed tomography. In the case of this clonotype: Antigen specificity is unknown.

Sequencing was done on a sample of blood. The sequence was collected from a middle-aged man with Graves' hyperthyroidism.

The CDR3 spells CASSPGTGYSGNTIYF. For the CDR3, the DNA is TGTGCCAGCTCACCCGGGACAGGATACTCTGGAAACACCATATATTTT. V and J are TRBV18 and TRBJ1-3, with 8 positions matching TRBD1. This CDR3 contains 16 residues. J gave up 0 bases and V 3 bases, and 4 bases lay outside the gene matches. Germline values: CDR1 KGHSH, CDR2 LQKENI.